This T cell receptor (beta chain) appears in the sequencing data of a study of lymphopenia after photon versus proton radiotherapy. Only in-frame clones appear in the TCRdb table, and some are missing; sequencing was by immunoSEQ multiplex PCR. The sample has fewer than 45,000 clones, about 86% seen once. This clone was counted between two and nine times. Its target is unknown. Findings of the study overall: After lymphocyte nadir, photon-treated repertoires showed oligoclonal expansion, especially CD8+ Temra.

This CDR3 spans 14 amino acids. With 4 bases removed from V and 3 bases from J, the gap between germline ends came to 10 bases. CDR1 is SNHLY, CDR2 FYNNEI, per germline. The V gene is TRBV2, the J gene TRBJ1-5, with D perhaps matching TRBD1 (5 bases). The sample was peripheral blood, taken from a patient treated with proton-based radiotherapy. The TCR was taken from a woman between 65 and 79 years old with pancreatic cancer. Some clones in this sample may be carry-over from other donors' samples. This CDR3 reads CASSVQGNNQPQHF. In DNA form, the CDR3 reads TGTGCCAGCAGTGTGCAGGGTAACAATCAGCCCCAGCATTTT. The variable domain in full, completed from reference TRBV2 and TRBJ1-5, reads EPEVTQTPSHQVTQMGQEVILRCVPISNHLYFYWYRQILGQKVEFLVSFYNNEISEKSEIFDDQFSVERPDGSNFTLKIRSTKLEDSAMYFCASSVQGNNQPQHFGDGTRLSIL.